One and the same sample provided the 18 T cell receptor beta chains below, sequenced in a study of T cell changes during pregnancy in multiple sclerosis. Assay: immunoSEQ multiplex PCR; the TCRdb copy retains only in-frame clones and omits some. This table has 45,000 to 65,000 clones, about nine tenths appearing once. The sample was CD4+ T cells from peripheral blood mononuclear cells, taken in the third trimester of pregnancy. These receptors all come from a female donor with multiple sclerosis, enrolled in a pregnancy study.

The CDR3 is CASSESWGGAGVYEQYF. CDR3 DNA sequence: TGCGCCAGCAGTGAGTCGTGGGGTGGTGCCGGGGTCTACGAGCAGTACTTC. The chain employs TRBV10-2 and TRBJ2-7, with TRBD2 as a possible D gene (5 bases). The CDR3 extends over 17 amino acids. Germline CDR1 reads WSHSY; CDR2 reads SAAADI. The V and J ends lost 0 bases and 3 bases respectively, with 18 bases between them.

The chain couples TRBV6-1 to TRBJ2-3, with D tentatively TRBD1 (5 bases). CDR1 MNHNS and CDR2 SASEGT come from the germline V gene. Trimming removed 5 bases at V and 6 bases at J, with 12 bases between. CDR3 length: 13 residues. CDR3 sequence: CASSTQGRDTQYF. For the CDR3, the DNA is TGTGCCAGCAGTACCCAGGGCCGGGATACGCAGTATTTT.

The count of this clone is one. The gene calls are TRBV18 and TRBJ1-1, with 8 bases that match TRBD1. CDR3 length: 14 residues. V shed 4 bases, J shed 1 base, and the junction held 2 bases outside the gene matches. Germline CDR1 is KGHSH and CDR2 is LQKENI. The CDR3 DNA is TGTGCCAGCTCACGCGACAGGGGGAACACTGAAGCTTTCTTT. Residues: CASSRDRGNTEAFF. The whole variable domain, filled in from reference TRBV18 and TRBJ1-1, reads NAGVMQNPRHLVRRRGQEARLRCSPMKGHSHVYWYRQLPEEGLKFMVYLQKENIIDESGMPKERFSAEFPKEGPSILRIQQVVRGDSAAYFCASSRDRGNTEAFFGQGTRLTVV.

This sequence joins TRBV5-4 and TRBJ2-7, with 8 bases identical to TRBD1. The germline V gene has CDR1 SGHNT and CDR2 YYREEE (reference sequence). This CDR3 has 15 amino acids. With V trimmed by 0 bases and J by 5 bases, 7 bases remained unmatched. CDR3 residues: CASSLADRVANEQYF. CDR3 DNA sequence: TGTGCCAGCAGCTTGGCGGACAGGGTGGCGAACGAGCAGTACTTC. Based on the CDR3 plus reference TRBV5-4 and TRBJ2-7, the full variable domain is ETGVTQSPTHLIKTRGQQVTLRCSSQSGHNTVSWYQQALGQGPQFIFQYYREEENGRGNFPPRFSGLQFPNYSSELNVNALELDDSALYLCASSLADRVANEQYFGPGTRLTVT.

This sequence joins TRBV25-1 and TRBJ1-6; TRBD1 aligns across 10 bases. Trimming cost V 6 bases and J 8 bases; bases outside gene matches: 7. Germline CDR1 reads MGHDK; CDR2 reads SYGVNS. The CDR3 covers 15 residues. CDR3 DNA: TGTGCCAGCAGAAGACAGGGGGCAAGGGATTCACCCCTCCACTTT. It codes for CASRRQGARDSPLHF.

The chain uses TRBV4-2 and TRBJ2-3; possibly TRBD2 for D (6 bases). The ends were cut back, 1 base at V and 2 bases at J, with 13 bases in the middle. Germline V gene sequence: CDR1 LGHNA, CDR2 YNFKEQ. The CDR3 runs to 16 residues. The CDR3 region has the DNA TGTGCCAGCAGCCAAGGGGGCGGAGGGCTCACAGATACGCAGTATTTT. It is translated as CASSQGGGGLTDTQYF.

The chain employs TRBV27 and TRBJ2-2, with TRBD1 as a possible D gene (7 bases). The ends were cut back, 5 bases at V and 3 bases at J, with 13 bases in the middle. Germline values: CDR1 MNHEY, CDR2 SMNVEV (reference sequence). The CDR3 has 15 amino acids. CDR3 DNA sequence: TGTGCCAGCAGTCCCAGGGGGAGGTACACCGGGGAGCTGTTTTTT. This sequence encodes CASSPRGRYTGELFF.

The chain joins TRBV29-1 to TRBJ1-6, with 8 bases matching TRBD1. Per the germline V gene, CDR1 is SQVTM and CDR2 is ANQGSEA. This CDR3 comprises 14 residues. Germline trimming cut 2 bases from V and 7 bases from J; bases unmatched to any gene: 4. The CDR3, as DNA: TGCAGCGTTGAACGAGACAGGGGAAATTCACCCCTCCACTTT. Its translation: CSVERDRGNSPLHF.

The rearrangement links TRBV27 to TRBJ2-2, with D possibly being TRBD1 (6 bases). Trimming took off 5 bases at V and 4 bases at J, with 8 bases between the two ends. The CDR3 totals 13 residues. Germline V CDR1 and CDR2: MNHEY, SMNVEV (reference sequence). The chain's CDR3 is CASSRDTTGELFF. In nucleotides, the CDR3 is TGTGCCAGCAGTCGGGACACCACCGGGGAGCTGTTTTTT.

The chain carries TRBV6-1 and TRBJ1-2, with D possibly TRBD1 on 6 matching bases. CDR3 size: 13 residues. V gave up 4 bases and J gave up 6 bases, with 12 bases separating them. Germline V CDR1 and CDR2: MNHNS, SASEGT. In nucleotides, the CDR3 is TGTGCCAGCAGTGGATCAGGGGCCCATGGCTACACCTTC. Protein product: CASSGSGAHGYTF.

The rearrangement joins TRBV9 to TRBJ2-7; D is possibly TRBD2 (6 bases). V dropped 5 bases and J dropped 1 base, with 13 bases sitting between them. Germline V gene lookup returns CDR1 SGDLS and CDR2 YYNGEE. This CDR3 spans 14 amino acids. The CDR3 nucleotides are TGTGCCAGCAGTGCGACTAGGGCGTCCTACGAGCAGTACTTC. This gives the protein CASSATRASYEQYF. The complete variable domain, with remaining parts taken from reference TRBV9 and TRBJ2-7, reads DSGVTQTPKHLITATGQRVTLRCSPRSGDLSVYWYQQSLDQGLQFLIQYYNGEERAKGNILERFSAQQFPDLHSELNLSSLELGDSALYFCASSATRASYEQYFGPGTRLTVT.

This clone was seen only once. The chain employs TRBV10-1 and TRBJ2-7, with D possibly matching TRBD1 (5 bases). Trimming removed 4 bases from V and 3 bases from J, with 13 bases in between. Germline CDR1 is WNHNN and CDR2 is SYGVQD (reference sequence). The CDR3 is made up of 14 amino acids. CDR3 coding DNA: TGCGCCAGCAGTGGACAGTTTACCCACTACGAGCAGTACTTC. This encodes CASSGQFTHYEQYF.

CDR3 amino acids: CASSQVAMSGHEQYF. The DNA for the CDR3 is TGTGCCAGCAGCCAAGTTGCGATGAGCGGCCACGAGCAGTACTTC. The chain uses TRBV14 and TRBJ2-7; maybe TRBD2 (5 bases). The CDR3 is 15 amino acids. V lost 1 base and J 5 bases, leaving 15 bases between the germline ends. CDR1 and CDR2 (germline): SGHDN, FVKESK.

The V call is TRBV11-2, the J call TRBJ2-2; 8 bases agree with TRBD2. CDR1 and CDR2 from the germline V gene are SGHAT and FQNNGV. The CDR3 runs 15 residues. Trimming at V came to 7 bases and at J to 4 bases, leaving 8 bases not matched to a gene. DNA for the CDR3: TGTGCCAGCACGACCGGACTAGCCAGCACCGGGGAGCTGTTTTTT. This gives the protein CASTTGLASTGELFF.

The rearrangement uses TRBV15 and TRBJ1-1, with a possible D match to TRBD1 (6 bases). The CDR3 sequence is 14 residues long. Deletions cut 0 bases from V and 10 bases from J, with 15 bases between. In germline, CDR1 is LNHNV, CDR2 YYDKDF (reference sequence). DNA for the CDR3: TGTGCCACCAGCAGAGATATGGGGGCCCGCACAGCTTTCTTT. It translates to CATSRDMGARTAFF.

V and J are TRBV5-4 and TRBJ2-7; weak D call: TRBD1 (5 bases). The germline CDR1 and CDR2 sequences are SGHNT and YYREEE (reference sequence). The CDR3 runs to 15 residues. The ends were cut back, 4 bases at V and 5 bases at J, with 19 bases in the middle. The CDR3 spells CASSTPAQGYNEQYF. Here the CDR3 DNA reads TGTGCCAGCAGCACCCCAGCCCAGGGATATAACGAGCAGTACTTC.

The chain carries TRBV19 and TRBJ2-1, with a possible D match to TRBD1 (6 bases). CDR1 and CDR2 from the germline V gene are LNHDA and SQIVND (reference sequence). The CDR3 sequence is 12 residues long. V lost 7 bases to trimming and J lost 10 bases, with 14 bases between them. The CDR3 DNA reads TGTGCCAGTACCCGGGACACGCTAGAGCAGTTCTTC. Amino acids: CASTRDTLEQFF.

The J gene is TRBJ1-1, the V gene TRBV5-8, with TRBD1 identical over 10 bases. J was trimmed by 2 bases and V by 2 bases; bases with no gene match: 6. The CDR3 spans 16 residues. Germline lookup yields CDR1 SGHTS and CDR2 YDEGEE. The CDR3 nucleotides read TGTGCCAGCAGCTTACCGGGACAGGGGTTTAACACTGAAGCTTTCTTT. This sequence encodes CASSLPGQGFNTEAFF. Complete variable domain (other parts from reference TRBV5-8 and TRBJ1-1): EAGVTQSPTHLIKTRGQQATLRCSPISGHTSVYWYQQALGLGLQFLLWYDEGEERNRGNFPPRFSGRQFPNYSSELNVNALELEDSALYLCASSLPGQGFNTEAFFGQGTRLTVV.